This is a list of T cell receptor beta chains from one sample in a study of cytomegalovirus exposure and HLA in healthy donors. Measured with immunoSEQ multiplex PCR; TCRdb has only the in-frame clones, and not every one. The sample has under 150,000 clones, approximately 85% seen once; the top ten hold about 7%. The sample comprised PBMCs. The receptors were sampled from a woman in her 30s in good health and CMV-seropositive. The CDR3 runs from the conserved cysteine through the conserved F or W. D genes are given only for firm matches. Some rows have no size entry. The others give once, few or many, or a class for an expanded clone.

TRBV9,TRBJ2-1,.,.,CASSVWESSYNEQFF,TGTGCCAGCAGCGTTTGGGAGAGCTCCTACAATGAGCAGTTCTTC
TRBV21-1,TRBJ1-3,.,.,CASSNGHRGQRDTIYF,TGTGCCAGCAGCAACGGCCACAGGGGGCAACGAGACACCATATATTTT
TRBV5-5,TRBJ1-6,TRBD1,few,CASSLVGQQGNSPLHF,TGTGCCAGCAGCTTGGTAGGTCAACAGGGGAATTCACCCCTCCACTTT
TRBV4-1,TRBJ1-3,.,.,CASSQPARTDFSGNTIYF,TGCGCCAGCAGCCAACCTGCCCGTACGGACTTCTCTGGAAACACCATATATTTT
TRBV29-1,TRBJ1-2,.,few,CSVVDSIYYGYTF,TGCAGCGTTGTGGACAGCATCTACTATGGCTACACCTTC
TRBV6-5,TRBJ1-5,.,.,CASSYPGEDQPQHF,TGTGCCAGCAGTTACCCGGGGGAGGATCAGCCCCAGCATTTT
TRBV28,TRBJ1-1,TRBD1,.,CASSLLTGGTEAFF,TGTGCCAGCAGTTTATTGACAGGGGGCACTGAAGCTTTCTTT
TRBV7-3,TRBJ2-2,.,.,CASSLSGVVGELFF,TGTGCCAGCAGCCTCTCAGGGGTTGTCGGGGAGCTGTTTTTT
TRBV29-1,TRBJ1-2,.,once,CSVEAGGLGGYTF,TGCAGCGTTGAAGCGGGAGGCTTGGGGGGCTACACCTTC
TRBV7-8,TRBJ2-7,TRBD2,.,CASSLRGGLSEQYF,TGTGCCAGCAGCTTACGGGGAGGGTTGAGCGAGCAGTACTTC
TRBV28,TRBJ2-5,.,.,CASSSGAGAQYF,TGTGCCAGCAGTTCAGGGGCCGGGGCCCAGTACTTC
TRBV28,TRBJ2-7,.,.,CASSLARSRTYEQYF,TGTGCCAGCAGTCTCGCTAGGAGCCGAACCTACGAGCAGTACTTC
TRBV29-1,TRBJ2-7,.,.,CSALGAALEQYF,TGCAGCGCCCTTGGGGCTGCCCTCGAGCAGTACTTC
TRBV7-3,TRBJ2-7,.,.,CASSLSPDSEAYEQYF,TGTGCCAGCAGCTTGTCCCCGGACAGTGAGGCCTACGAGCAGTACTTC
TRBV27,TRBJ1-5,.,.,CASSLSGPSQPQHF,TGTGCCAGCAGTTTATCAGGCCCTAGTCAGCCCCAGCATTTT
TRBV25-1,TRBJ1-2,.,.,CASSEGPNYGYTF,TGTGCCAGCAGTGAGGGCCCTAACTATGGCTACACCTTC
TRBV7-3,TRBJ2-7,.,.,CASSAGTGQQYF,TGTGCCAGCAGTGCGGGGACGGGCCAGCAGTACTTC
TRBV28,TRBJ2-3,TRBD2,once,CASSRGGGSPSSDTQYF,TGTGCCAGCAGTCGGGGGGGAGGGTCCCCCTCATCAGATACGCAGTATTTT
TRBV6-5,TRBJ2-7,TRBD1,.,CASSSLRDRSEQYF,TGTGCCAGCAGTTCCCTCCGGGACAGAAGCGAGCAGTACTTC
TRBV2,TRBJ1-3,.,few,CARSGDSQSLNTIYF,TGTGCCAGATCTGGTGACAGTCAATCCCTAAACACCATATATTTT
TRBV19,TRBJ2-5,.,.,CASSIEGGRQTQYF,TGTGCCAGTAGTATAGAAGGGGGTCGGCAGACCCAGTACTTC
TRBV5-1,TRBJ2-3,.,.,CASEGGLLTDTQYF,TGCGCCAGCGAGGGCGGACTACTCACAGATACGCAGTATTTT
TRBV7-9,TRBJ2-7,TRBD2,.,CASRGEGEQYF,TGTGCCAGCAGAGGGGAGGGCGAGCAGTACTTC
TRBV6-5,TRBJ1-5,TRBD1,.,CASSPGTDYQPQHF,TGTGCCAGCAGTCCCGGGACAGACTATCAGCCCCAGCATTTT
TRBV6-1,TRBJ2-3,TRBD1,.,CASSNTGGADTQYF,TGTGCCAGCAGCAACACAGGGGGAGCAGATACGCAGTATTTT
TRBV6-5,TRBJ1-2,.,.,CASSYSAGYTF,TGTGCCAGCAGTTACTCGGCAGGATACACCTTC
TRBV7-8,TRBJ2-1,.,.,CASSEGRWEQFF,TGTGCCAGCAGCGAGGGCCGATGGGAGCAGTTCTTC
TRBV29-1,TRBJ1-3,.,.,CSAQTALSGNTIYF,TGCAGCGCCCAGACAGCCCTCTCTGGAAACACCATATATTTT
TRBV7-6,TRBJ1-6,.,.,CASSLAGGGSPLHF,TGTGCCAGCAGCTTAGCAGGGGGTGGCTCACCCCTCCACTTT
TRBV6-5,TRBJ2-7,.,once,CASSLQGGTYEQYF,TGTGCCAGCAGTCTCCAGGGGGGAACCTACGAGCAGTACTTC
TRBV19,TRBJ1-6,.,.,CASSPDWSSYNSPLHF,TGTGCCAGTAGTCCGGACTGGAGCTCCTATAATTCACCCCTCCACTTT
TRBV4-2,TRBJ2-1,TRBD2,.,CASSQGTSGYNEQFF,TGTGCCAGCAGCCAAGGGACTAGCGGTTACAATGAGCAGTTCTTC
TRBV11-1,TRBJ1-2,TRBD1,.,CASSLTGGLDYGYTF,TGTGCCAGCAGCCTGACAGGGGGCTTGGACTATGGCTACACCTTC
TRBV6-6,TRBJ2-1,.,.,CASPPGLASPYNEQFF,TGTGCCAGCCCCCCGGGGTTAGCGTCACCCTACAATGAGCAGTTCTTC
TRBV7-9,TRBJ1-1,TRBD1,.,CASSPPGQGGAEAFF,TGTGCCAGCAGCCCTCCGGGACAGGGAGGGGCTGAAGCTTTCTTT
TRBV2,TRBJ1-2,.,.,CASKGEGNYGYTF,TGTGCCAGCAAAGGGGAAGGTAACTATGGCTACACCTTC
TRBV2,TRBJ2-3,TRBD2,.,CASSDARGGPDTQYF,TGTGCCAGCAGTGATGCGCGGGGGGGCCCAGATACGCAGTATTTT
TRBV10-2,TRBJ1-2,TRBD1,.,CASSDPFSDRDGDYGYTF,TGCGCCAGCAGTGACCCCTTTTCTGACAGGGATGGAGACTATGGCTACACCTTC
TRBV4-1,TRBJ2-7,.,.,CASSQLQGRGAYEQYF,TGCGCCAGCAGCCAACTCCAGGGGAGGGGGGCCTACGAGCAGTACTTC
TRBV7-2,TRBJ1-2,TRBD1,.,CASSRATGDYGYTF,TGTGCCAGCAGCCGAGCGACAGGGGACTATGGCTACACCTTC
TRBV6-6,TRBJ1-4,TRBD1,.,CASSYRDRGEKLFF,TGTGCCAGCAGTTACCGTGACAGGGGTGAAAAACTGTTTTTT
TRBV14,TRBJ2-3,.,.,CASSLRRSQGRSDTQYF,TGTGCCAGCAGCCTCCGGCGATCACAGGGGAGGTCGGATACGCAGTATTTT